The rows below give T cell receptor beta chains drawn from one sample of a study of blood T cell repertoires in COVID-19. Assay: immunoSEQ multiplex PCR; the TCRdb copy retains only in-frame clones and omits some. The repertoire holds 90,000 to 100,000 clones, with 84% as singletons. The sequenced material came from peripheral blood. These receptor sequences come from a man between 65 and 85 years old with active or convalescent COVID-19. Both conserved end residues are part of each CDR3. The order of the fields is D gene, CDR3 length, J gene, clone size, V gene, CDR3 DNA, CDR3 protein. A D gene is named only where the DNA matches it firmly. The size field is filled for only some rows; it gives once, few, many or a size class.

D gene: NA
CDR3 length: 14
J gene: TRBJ2-3
clone size: NA
V gene: TRBV3-1/TRBV3-2
CDR3 DNA: TGTGCCAGCAGCCGGGGGGTTAGCACAGATACGCAGTATTTT
CDR3 protein: CASSRGVSTDTQYF

D gene: TRBD1
CDR3 length: 15
J gene: TRBJ2-5
clone size: NA
V gene: TRBV5-1
CDR3 DNA: TGCGCCAGCAGCAGTGGACAGGCGGGCCAAGAGACCCAGTACTTC
CDR3 protein: CASSSGQAGQETQYF

D gene: TRBD2
CDR3 length: 17
J gene: TRBJ2-7
clone size: NA
V gene: TRBV11-2
CDR3 DNA: TGTGCCAGCAGCCTAGGGGGAGTAGCGGGAGACTCCTACGAGCAGTACTTC
CDR3 protein: CASSLGGVAGDSYEQYF

D gene: TRBD2
CDR3 length: 15
J gene: TRBJ2-2
clone size: NA
V gene: TRBV11-2
CDR3 DNA: TGTGCCAGCAGCTTAAGCGGGGGGTGGACCGGGGAGCTGTTTTTT
CDR3 protein: CASSLSGGWTGELFF

D gene: NA
CDR3 length: 15
J gene: TRBJ2-5
clone size: NA
V gene: TRBV3-1/TRBV3-2
CDR3 DNA: TGTGCCAGCAGCCAGGATGGGGGGGCAGCTGAGACCCAGTACTTC
CDR3 protein: CASSQDGGAAETQYF

D gene: TRBD2
CDR3 length: 16
J gene: TRBJ2-5
clone size: NA
V gene: TRBV3-1/TRBV3-2
CDR3 DNA: TGTGCCAGCAGCCTGACTATAGCGGGGGGTCAGGAGACCCAGTACTTC
CDR3 protein: CASSLTIAGGQETQYF

D gene: NA
CDR3 length: 11
J gene: TRBJ1-2
clone size: NA
V gene: TRBV5-8
CDR3 DNA: TGTGCCAGCAGTTTCAGGGATGGCTACACCTTC
CDR3 protein: CASSFRDGYTF

D gene: NA
CDR3 length: 15
J gene: TRBJ1-1
clone size: NA
V gene: TRBV5-6
CDR3 DNA: TGTGCCAGCAACGCGGGTGGGCAGGGGCTTGGTGAAGCTTTCTTT
CDR3 protein: CASNAGGQGLGEAFF

D gene: NA
CDR3 length: 14
J gene: TRBJ2-2
clone size: NA
V gene: TRBV7-2
CDR3 DNA: TGTGCCAGCAGCTTACCTATAAACACCGGGGAGCTGTTTTTT
CDR3 protein: CASSLPINTGELFF

D gene: NA
CDR3 length: 15
J gene: TRBJ2-7
clone size: NA
V gene: TRBV5-3
CDR3 DNA: TGTGCCAGAAGCCCCAGCACCCGGACAGTCTACGAGCAGTACTTC
CDR3 protein: CARSPSTRTVYEQYF

D gene: NA
CDR3 length: 14
J gene: TRBJ1-1
clone size: NA
V gene: TRBV15
CDR3 DNA: TGTGCCACCAGTCCGGGTCGGATGAACACTGAAGCTTTCTTT
CDR3 protein: CATSPGRMNTEAFF

D gene: NA
CDR3 length: 15
J gene: TRBJ2-2
clone size: once
V gene: TRBV7-2
CDR3 DNA: TGTGCCAGCAGCTTAGCGGTTCACTTGACCGGGGAGCTGTTTTTT
CDR3 protein: CASSLAVHLTGELFF

D gene: NA
CDR3 length: 15
J gene: TRBJ2-1
clone size: NA
V gene: TRBV2
CDR3 DNA: TGTGCCAGCAGTGAAGCGGGGGCCCCTGGGAGTGAGCAGTTCTTC
CDR3 protein: CASSEAGAPGSEQFF

D gene: TRBD2
CDR3 length: 17
J gene: TRBJ2-3
clone size: NA
V gene: TRBV4-2
CDR3 DNA: TGTGCCAGCAGCGGGGTACGGGGGGGCAAGGTCGCAGATACGCAGTATTTT
CDR3 protein: CASSGVRGGKVADTQYF

D gene: NA
CDR3 length: 14
J gene: TRBJ2-3
clone size: NA
V gene: TRBV2
CDR3 DNA: TGTGCCAGCAAGAACAGGCAGGGCACAGATACGCAGTATTTT
CDR3 protein: CASKNRQGTDTQYF

D gene: NA
CDR3 length: 13
J gene: TRBJ1-1
clone size: NA
V gene: TRBV28
CDR3 DNA: TGTGCCAGCGGTTGGACAGCGGACACTGAAGCTTTCTTT
CDR3 protein: CASGWTADTEAFF

D gene: NA
CDR3 length: 15
J gene: TRBJ2-5
clone size: NA
V gene: TRBV9
CDR3 DNA: TGTGCCAGCAGCGTAGTCGGGAGTGAAGAAGAGACCCAGTACTTC
CDR3 protein: CASSVVGSEEETQYF

D gene: TRBD1
CDR3 length: 13
J gene: TRBJ1-5
clone size: NA
V gene: TRBV18
CDR3 DNA: TGTGCCAGCTCGTCGGACAGGGGACAGCCCCAGCATTTT
CDR3 protein: CASSSDRGQPQHF

D gene: NA
CDR3 length: 13
J gene: TRBJ1-2
clone size: NA
V gene: TRBV12-3/TRBV12-4
CDR3 DNA: TGTGCCACCGAGCGGGGGGGCAACTATGGCTACACCTTC
CDR3 protein: CATERGGNYGYTF

D gene: TRBD2
CDR3 length: 18
J gene: TRBJ2-5
clone size: NA
V gene: TRBV7-9
CDR3 DNA: TGTGCCAGCAGCAGCGGGACTAGCGGAAACCCCGCCCAAGAGACCCAGTACTTC
CDR3 protein: CASSSGTSGNPAQETQYF

D gene: TRBD2
CDR3 length: 16
J gene: TRBJ2-3
clone size: NA
V gene: TRBV5-4
CDR3 DNA: TGTGCCAGCAGCTTGGGCGGACTAGCGGGCAGGGATACGCAGTATTTT
CDR3 protein: CASSLGGLAGRDTQYF

D gene: NA
CDR3 length: 12
J gene: TRBJ1-5
clone size: NA
V gene: TRBV24-1
CDR3 DNA: TGTGCCACCAGTCAGGGTGCTCAGCCCCAGCATTTT
CDR3 protein: CATSQGAQPQHF

D gene: NA
CDR3 length: 11
J gene: TRBJ2-3
clone size: NA
V gene: TRBV5-8
CDR3 DNA: TGTGCCAGCAGCTTGACTGATACGCAGTATTTT
CDR3 protein: CASSLTDTQYF

D gene: TRBD1
CDR3 length: 14
J gene: TRBJ1-5
clone size: few
V gene: TRBV19
CDR3 DNA: TGTGCCACCTCAACGACAGGGAACAATCAGCCCCAGCATTTT
CDR3 protein: CATSTTGNNQPQHF

D gene: TRBD2
CDR3 length: 12
J gene: TRBJ2-7
clone size: NA
V gene: TRBV5-5
CDR3 DNA: TGTGCCAGCTCCCGGGGGGAGTACGAGCAGTACTTC
CDR3 protein: CASSRGEYEQYF

D gene: TRBD1
CDR3 length: 13
J gene: TRBJ2-7
clone size: NA
V gene: TRBV28
CDR3 DNA: TGTGCCAGCAGCCGACAGGGGGCCTACGAGCAGTACTTC
CDR3 protein: CASSRQGAYEQYF

D gene: TRBD1
CDR3 length: 15
J gene: TRBJ2-7
clone size: NA
V gene: TRBV11-3
CDR3 DNA: TGTGCCAGCAGCATCCATACAGGGGCGGGCTACGAGCAGTACTTC
CDR3 protein: CASSIHTGAGYEQYF

D gene: NA
CDR3 length: 16
J gene: TRBJ2-2
clone size: NA
V gene: TRBV12-2
CDR3 DNA: TGTGCAAGTCGCTCCGACAGGGGGCGGAGGACCGGGGAGCTGTTTTTT
CDR3 protein: CASRSDRGRRTGELFF